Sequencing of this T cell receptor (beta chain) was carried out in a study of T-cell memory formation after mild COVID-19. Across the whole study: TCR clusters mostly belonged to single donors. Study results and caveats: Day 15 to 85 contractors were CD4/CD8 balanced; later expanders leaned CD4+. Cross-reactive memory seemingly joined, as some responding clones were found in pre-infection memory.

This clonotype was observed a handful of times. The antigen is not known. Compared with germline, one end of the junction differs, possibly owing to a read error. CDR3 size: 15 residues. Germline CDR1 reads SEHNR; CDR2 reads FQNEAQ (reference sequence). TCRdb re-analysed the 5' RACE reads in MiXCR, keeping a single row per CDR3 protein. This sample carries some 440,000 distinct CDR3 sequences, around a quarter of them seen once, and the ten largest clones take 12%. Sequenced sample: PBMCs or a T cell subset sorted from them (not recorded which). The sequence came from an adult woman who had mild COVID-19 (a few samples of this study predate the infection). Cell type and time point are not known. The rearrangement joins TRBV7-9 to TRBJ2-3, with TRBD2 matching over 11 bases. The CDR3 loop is CASSLAGGTTDTQYF. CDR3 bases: TGTGCCAGCAGCCTAGCGGGAGGAACCACAGATACGCAGTATTTT.